Shown below are 10 T cell receptor beta chains from a single sample sequenced in a study of blood T cell repertoires in COVID-19. Assay: immunoSEQ multiplex PCR; the TCRdb copy retains only in-frame clones and omits some. Of approximately 290,000 clones detected, about nine tenths appear once; the ten largest clones hold 0.9% to 1.2%. The sequenced sample was PBMCs or T cells enriched from blood (not recorded which). The origin of the receptors is a woman in her 30s who had recovered from COVID-19.

The rearrangement uses TRBV28 and TRBJ2-7; 7 bases agree with TRBD1. Trimming at V came to 5 bases and at J to 2 bases, leaving 12 bases not matched to a gene. From germline, CDR1 is MDHEN and CDR2 SYDVKM. The CDR3 extends over 16 amino acids. CDR3 sequence (DNA): TGTGCCAGCAGTCAATCCACGGGACAGAATACCTACGAGCAGTACTTC. As protein: CASSQSTGQNTYEQYF.

The rearrangement links TRBV11-1 to TRBJ2-7; D might be TRBD1 (6 bases). The CDR3 runs 13 residues. V was cut by 2 bases and J by 2 bases, with 7 bases left in between. Looked up from germline, CDR1 is SGHAT and CDR2 is FQDESV (reference sequence). The DNA of the CDR3 is TGTGCCAGCAGCTTACGGGACACCTACGAGCAGTACTTC. This sequence encodes CASSLRDTYEQYF.

The chain uses TRBV7-2 and TRBJ2-5; the match to TRBD1 covers 8 bases. The CDR3 has 15 residues. Germline CDR1 SGHTA, CDR2 FQGNSA. J gave up 1 base and V 6 bases, and 7 bases lay outside the gene matches. In DNA, the CDR3 is TGTGCCAGCAGTTCGGGGGACAGGTTCCAAGAGACCCAGTACTTC. Translated: CASSSGDRFQETQYF.

The rearrangement links TRBV7-8 to TRBJ2-2, with TRBD2 matching 12 bases. The CDR3 runs 20 residues. CDR1 is SGHVS, CDR2 FQNEAQ, per germline. The V and J ends lost 2 bases and 5 bases, in that order; junction bases with no gene match: 15. The CDR3, as DNA: TGTGCCAGCAGCTTACAGGGGACGCTAGCGGGAGGGCGGCTTACCGGGGAGCTGTTTTTT. Its translation: CASSLQGTLAGGRLTGELFF.

J is TRBJ2-3 and V is TRBV19; weak D call: TRBD1 (6 bases). CDR1 is LNHDA and CDR2 is SQIVND in the germline V gene (reference sequence). The CDR3 has 15 residues. Between the trimmed V and J ends, which lost 6 bases and 2 bases, there was a span of 15 bases. The DNA for the CDR3 is TGTGCCAGTAGCCAGACAGGCAGGGACACAGATACGCAGTATTTT. Residues: CASSQTGRDTDTQYF.

The chain joins TRBV4-3 to TRBJ2-5, with TRBD1 matching over 8 bases. The CDR3 length is 15 residues. J gave up 4 bases and V 0 bases, and 4 bases lay outside the gene matches. Germline CDR1 LGHNA, CDR2 YSLEER. The chain's CDR3 is CASSQEGDRLETQYF. As DNA, the CDR3 is TGCGCCAGCAGCCAAGAGGGGGACAGGCTAGAGACCCAGTACTTC.

The chain joins TRBV4-3 to TRBJ1-2; maybe TRBD1 (5 bases). The CDR3 runs to 14 residues. Germline assignment: CDR1 LGHNA and CDR2 YSLEER. V lost 0 bases and J 4 bases, leaving 9 bases between the germline ends. The CDR3 DNA reads TGCGCCAGCAGCCAAGACTCGGACACCTATGGCTACACCTTC. This sequence encodes CASSQDSDTYGYTF.

The chain has TRBV9 and TRBJ1-2; TRBD1 agrees at 7 bases. Trimming at V came to 4 bases and at J to 7 bases, leaving 1 base not matched to a gene. Per germline, CDR1 SGDLS and CDR2 YYNGEE. The CDR3 loop spans 11 amino acids. CDR3 nucleotide sequence: TGTGCCAGCAGCCAGGGGGGTGGCTACACCTTC. Its translation: CASSQGGGYTF.

The chain carries TRBV30 and TRBJ2-3, with D possibly matching TRBD2 (6 bases). The germline V gene has CDR1 GTSNPN and CDR2 SVGIG (reference sequence). The ends were cut back, 4 bases at V and 2 bases at J, with 10 bases in the middle. The length of the CDR3 is 13 residues. Here the CDR3 reads CAWTGLITDTQYF. The CDR3 DNA is TGTGCCTGGACGGGACTTATCACAGATACGCAGTATTTT.

This rearrangement joins TRBV6-5 to TRBJ1-4; 7 nucleotides line up with TRBD1. This CDR3 has 13 residues. J lost 12 bases, V lost 0 bases, and 4 bases had no gene match. Germline V gives CDR1 MNHEY, CDR2 SVGAGI. The CDR3 DNA sequence: TGTGCCAGCAGTTACTCACAGGGGTTTGAACTGTTTTTT. Protein product: CASSYSQGFELFF.